A single T cell receptor (beta chain) is shown here with its context. This entry belongs to a study of blood T cell repertoires in COVID-19. As for the study in general: Sources were T cells, B-cell-depleted T cells, or PBMCs; the material itself was cDNA or gDNA.

Original methodology: Estimation of nucleated cell counts was performed using reference gene primer amplification. Assay used: immunoSEQ multiplex PCR; TCRdb lists only in-frame clones, some missing. The D gene and trimming were derived from the DNA, and the V and J assignments and clone size from that table. The sample comprises fewer than 100,000 clones, around 79% of which are singletons, and 24% rests with the top ten. This TCR was recovered from a human donor in a cohort sampled during active COVID-19. The sample consisted of peripheral blood.

The CDR3 region is CASRRTVGGEAFF. The CDR3 DNA follows: TGTGCCAGCAGGCGGACAGTGGGCGGGGAAGCTTTCTTT. The J gene is TRBJ1-1, the V gene TRBV2, with D tentatively TRBD1 (6 bases). Germline V lookup: CDR1 SNHLY, CDR2 FYNNEI. Trimming pared 6 bases from V and 8 bases from J, leaving 16 bases between. This CDR3 has 13 residues.